Here is one TCR beta chain with its context. Cohort assignment relied on participant-reported clinical history. TCRdb's copy holds only in-frame clones and misses some; the assay was immunoSEQ multiplex PCR. The repertoire has about 200,000 clones, under 90% of them found once; the top ten carry around 3.7%. Trimming at V came to 2 bases and at J to 5 bases, leaving 7 bases not matched to a gene. In germline, CDR1 is KGHDR, CDR2 SFDVKD. The CDR3 is 16 amino acids. This sample stems from a study of blood T cell repertoires in COVID-19. Study in general: PBMCs, B-cell-depleted T cells, or T cells provided the cDNA or gDNA that made up the material.

The rearrangement uses TRBV24-1 and TRBJ2-3; 9 bases are a match to TRBD1. The sequencing input was PBMCs or T cells enriched from blood (not recorded which). The TCR was taken from a woman aged 30 to 39 with acute COVID-19. CDR3 coding DNA: TGTGCCACCAGTGATTCCGGGACAGGGAAAGGAGATACGCAGTATTTT. Its translation is CATSDSGTGKGDTQYF.